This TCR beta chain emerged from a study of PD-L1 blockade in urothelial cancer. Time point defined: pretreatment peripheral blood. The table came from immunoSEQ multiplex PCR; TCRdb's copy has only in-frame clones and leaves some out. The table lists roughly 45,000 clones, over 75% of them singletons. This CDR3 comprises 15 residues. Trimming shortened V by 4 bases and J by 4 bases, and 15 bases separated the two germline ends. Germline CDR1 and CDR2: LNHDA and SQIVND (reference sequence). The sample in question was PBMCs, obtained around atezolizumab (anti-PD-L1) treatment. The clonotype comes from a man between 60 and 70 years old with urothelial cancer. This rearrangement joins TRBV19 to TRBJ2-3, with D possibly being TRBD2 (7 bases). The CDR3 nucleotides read TGTGCCAGTAGTAGAGGGGGAGGGCCCCCAGATACGCAGTATTTT. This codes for CASSRGGGPPDTQYF.